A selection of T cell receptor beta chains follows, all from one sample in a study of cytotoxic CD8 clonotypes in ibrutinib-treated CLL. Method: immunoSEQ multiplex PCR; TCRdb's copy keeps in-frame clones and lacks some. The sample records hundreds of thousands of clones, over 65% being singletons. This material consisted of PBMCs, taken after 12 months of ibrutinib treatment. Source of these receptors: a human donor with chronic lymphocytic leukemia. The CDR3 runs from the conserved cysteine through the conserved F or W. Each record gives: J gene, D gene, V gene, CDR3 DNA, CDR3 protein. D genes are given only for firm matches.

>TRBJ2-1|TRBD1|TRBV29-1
TGCAGCGTTGGACAGGGATCTAAGAATGAGCAGTTCTTC
CSVGQGSKNEQFF
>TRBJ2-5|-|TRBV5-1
TGCGCCAGCAGCTTCGAGGGGTCCATCACCCAGTACTTC
CASSFEGSITQYF
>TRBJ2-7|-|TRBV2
TGTGCCAGCACCCGAATGGGTGCAGAGCTCGGCGAGCAGTACTTC
CASTRMGAELGEQYF
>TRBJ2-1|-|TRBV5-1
TGCGCCAGCAGCTTTGGCGGAAGGGCCCCCAATGAGCAGTTCTTC
CASSFGGRAPNEQFF
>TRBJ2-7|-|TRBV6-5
TGTGCCAGCAGTTACTCGAACGTGGCATCGCGCGATCAGTACTTC
CASSYSNVASRDQYF
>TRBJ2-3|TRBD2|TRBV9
TGTGCCAGCAGCGTAGCGGGAGGAGTAGATACGCAGTATTTT
CASSVAGGVDTQYF
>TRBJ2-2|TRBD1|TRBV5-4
TGTGCCAGACCGACAGGGTGGAACACCGGGGAGCTGTTTTTT
CARPTGWNTGELFF
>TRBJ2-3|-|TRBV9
TGTGCCAGCAGCCCCGGGTGGGGAAGGGGGACAGATACGCAGTATTTT
CASSPGWGRGTDTQYF
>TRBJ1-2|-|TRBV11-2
TGTGCCAGCAGCCCCGGGACACATGGCTACACCTTC
CASSPGTHGYTF
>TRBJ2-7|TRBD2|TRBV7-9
TGTGCCAGCAGCGCGGGACTACTTTACGAGCAGTACTTC
CASSAGLLYEQYF
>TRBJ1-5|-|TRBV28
TGTGCCAGCAGTTCGAAGGTTTATCAGCCCCAGCATTTT
CASSSKVYQPQHF